This T cell receptor (beta chain) was sequenced during a study of blood T cell repertoires in COVID-19. The data were produced by immunoSEQ multiplex PCR, yet TCRdb's version contains in-frame clones alone and is incomplete. This sample has under 250,000 clones; around 84% occur once, and the top ten carry more than 1.5%. Germline-derived CDR1 and CDR2 are SGHRS and YFSETQ. J was trimmed by 7 bases and V by 4 bases; bases with no gene match: 4. There are 13 residues in the CDR3. The chain employs TRBV5-1 and TRBJ1-1, with 10 bases lining up with TRBD1. The material sequenced was peripheral blood. This sequence originates from a woman in her 40s who had recovered from COVID-19. DNA of the CDR3: TGCGCCAGCAGCCTCGACAGGGGGCGTGAAGCTTTCTTT. This gives the protein CASSLDRGREAFF.